This T cell receptor beta chain was sequenced during a study of blood T cell repertoires in COVID-19. Study-wide background: The origin of the acute and convalescent COVID-19 samples was the United States, Italy and Spain. Sample material is recorded as cDNA or gDNA derived from T cells, B-cell-depleted T cells, or PBMCs.

Original handling: Amplification of reference gene primers provided the estimated nucleated cell counts. Using immunoSEQ multiplex PCR, the repertoire was profiled, and TCRdb retains in-frame clones only, with some absent. V, J and clone size were drawn from that table, and D and trimming were deduced from the DNA. The sample has roughly 350,000 clones; over 80% are singletons. Patients of the Seattle cohort, enrolled during active infection, were followed longitudinally. The V and J ends lost 8 bases and 0 bases, in that order; junction bases with no gene match: 9. CDR3 length equals 15 residues. Germline CDR1 is KGHSY and CDR2 is FQNENV.

The TCR comes from a woman aged 50 to 65 with COVID-19, enrolled during active disease. The genes are TRBV16 and TRBJ1-2; 7 bases match TRBD1. Sequenced material: peripheral blood. The CDR3 is CASHQTGTANYGYTF. The CDR3 DNA reads TGTGCCAGCCATCAAACCGGGACAGCTAACTATGGCTACACCTTC.